This section outlines one TCR beta chain sequence together with its context. Its antigen is not known. CDR1 and CDR2 (germline): SEHNR, FQNEAQ (reference sequence). The V end was cut by 5 bases, the J end by 6 bases, with 20 bases between. The CDR3 covers 16 residues. The data stem from a study of T cells after yellow fever vaccination. Universal primer sites and UMIs were introduced during 5'RACE template-switching synthesis of TCR cDNA. One entry per CDR3 protein results from TCRdb running MiXCR on the 5' RACE reads. The sample holds around 100,000 distinct CDR3 sequences; under 6.5% are singletons and the top ten take more than 40%. Overall study findings and caveats: The secondary response was weaker but peaked faster, day 5 versus 15.

The material sequenced was CD8+ T cells sorted from PBMCs, taken 10 days after the yellow fever booster vaccination. The clonotype originates from a man aged 18-30 years who received the YFV17D yellow fever vaccine. The chain combines TRBV7-9 with TRBJ1-5, with a tentative D call TRBD1 (5 bases). The CDR3 nucleotides are TGTGCCAGCAGCCACCACTCGGGAGGGGCAATTCAGCCCCAGCATTTT. Protein product: CASSHHSGGAIQPQHF.